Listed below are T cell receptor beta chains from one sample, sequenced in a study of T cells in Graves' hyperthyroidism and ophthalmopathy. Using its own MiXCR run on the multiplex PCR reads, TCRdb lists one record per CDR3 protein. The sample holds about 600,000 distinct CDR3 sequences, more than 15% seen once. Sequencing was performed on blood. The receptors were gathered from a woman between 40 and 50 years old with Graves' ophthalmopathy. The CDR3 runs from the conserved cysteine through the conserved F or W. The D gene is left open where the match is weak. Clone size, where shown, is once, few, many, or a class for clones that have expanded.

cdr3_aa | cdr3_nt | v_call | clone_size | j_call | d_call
CSARLAGDTGELFF | TGCAGTGCTAGACTAGCGGGAGACACCGGGGAGCTGTTTTTT | TRBV20-1 | many | TRBJ2-2 | TRBD2
CASSQVAYDSGGQFF | TGCGCCAGCAGCCAAGTCGCGTATGATTCAGGAGGGCAGTTCTTC | TRBV4-1 | - | TRBJ2-1 | -
CASSSQGQDTQYF | TGTGCCAGCAGCTCACAGGGGCAAGATACGCAGTATTTT | TRBV3-1 | few | TRBJ2-3 | TRBD1
CASSEMAGGLNQETQYF | TGTGCCAGCAGTGAAATGGCGGGAGGCCTAAACCAAGAGACCCAGTACTTC | TRBV2 | many | TRBJ2-5 | TRBD2
CSATRGGRETQYF | TGCAGTGCTACCCGGGGGGGCCGGGAGACCCAGTACTTC | TRBV20-1 | many | TRBJ2-5 | TRBD2
CAWARGGTQETQYF | TGTGCCTGGGCAAGGGGCGGGACACAAGAGACCCAGTACTTC | TRBV30 | - | TRBJ2-5 | -
CSVETSPSSEQYF | TGCAGCGTTGAGACCAGCCCCTCCTCCGAGCAGTACTTC | TRBV29-1 | - | TRBJ2-7 | -
CASSFRTGDGYTF | TGTGCCAGCAGTTTTCGGACAGGGGATGGCTACACCTTC | TRBV6-5 | few | TRBJ1-2 | TRBD1
CSARQGVWETQYF | TGCAGTGCTAGACAGGGCGTGTGGGAGACCCAGTACTTC | TRBV20-1 | many | TRBJ2-5 | -
CSASLTGGGGNQPQHF | TGCAGTGCTAGCCTGACAGGGGGCGGCGGCAATCAGCCCCAGCATTTT | TRBV20-1 | few | TRBJ1-5 | TRBD1
CASNEGETNTEAFF | TGTGCCAGCAACGAAGGTGAGACGAACACTGAAGCTTTCTTT | TRBV6-1 | many | TRBJ1-1 | -
CASSPAVGGQGNEQYF | TGTGCCAGCAGCCCCGCCGTGGGGGGACAGGGTAACGAGCAGTACTTC | TRBV3-1 | many | TRBJ2-7 | TRBD1
CASSQAGVNDEQYF | TGTGCCAGCAGTCAAGCGGGAGTGAACGACGAGCAGTACTTC | TRBV2 | many | TRBJ2-7 | TRBD2
CASSLDASGQYF | TGTGCCAGCAGCTTAGACGCGTCGGGGCAGTACTTC | TRBV11-2 | - | TRBJ2-7 | -
CASSYTTSGRGTYFSYEQYF | TGTGCCAGCAGCTATACGACTAGCGGGAGGGGAACCTACTTCTCCTACGAGCAGTACTTC | TRBV11-2 | few | TRBJ2-7 | TRBD2
CASRTTGGGTDTQYF | TGCGCCAGCAGAACAACGGGGGGGGGCACAGATACGCAGTATTTT | TRBV5-1 | many | TRBJ2-3 | TRBD2
CASSRSTGSNTEAFF | TGCGCCAGCAGCCGGTCGACAGGGTCGAACACTGAAGCTTTCTTT | TRBV5-1 | many | TRBJ1-1 | TRBD1
CASIFPPAGFPVNTEAFF | TGTGCCAGCATTTTTCCCCCCGCCGGGTTCCCAGTGAACACTGAAGCTTTCTTT | TRBV6-1 | many | TRBJ1-1 | -
CSARDTGTSGKKNEQYF | TGCAGTGCTAGAGATACCGGGACTAGCGGGAAGAAGAACGAGCAGTACTTC | TRBV20-1 | many | TRBJ2-7 | TRBD2
CASREGSSYEQYF | TGCGCCAGCAGAGAGGGCAGTTCCTACGAGCAGTACTTC | TRBV5-1 | many | TRBJ2-7 | -
CAWSVKGRGGPQHF | TGTGCCTGGAGTGTAAAAGGCAGGGGGGGGCCCCAGCATTTT | TRBV30 | - | TRBJ1-5 | TRBD1
CATSPGTSLYNEQFF | TGTGCCACCAGCCCCGGGACTAGCTTATACAATGAGCAGTTCTTC | TRBV24-1 | - | TRBJ2-1 | TRBD2
CAWSGQTSEKLFF | TGTGCCTGGTCGGGACAGACAAGTGAAAAACTGTTTTTT | TRBV30 | many | TRBJ1-4 | TRBD1
CSARDVLRGYTEAFF | TGCAGTGCTAGAGATGTTTTAAGGGGGTACACTGAAGCTTTCTTT | TRBV20-1 | many | TRBJ1-1 | -
CASGTQGTDTQYF | TGCGCCAGTGGGACCCAGGGCACAGATACGCAGTATTTT | TRBV5-1 | many | TRBJ2-3 | -
CASSFYSSYNSPLHF | TGTGCCAGCAGTTTCTACAGCTCCTATAATTCACCCCTCCACTTT | TRBV12-3/TRBV12-4 | few | TRBJ1-6 | -
CASSQGGAEPYYEQYF | TGTGCCAGCAGCCAAGGCGGGGCGGAACCTTACTACGAGCAGTACTTC | TRBV3-1 | many | TRBJ2-7 | -
CSAIGLAGGQETQYF | TGCAGTGCCATAGGACTAGCGGGAGGGCAAGAGACCCAGTACTTC | TRBV20-1 | many | TRBJ2-5 | TRBD2
CSVERYLDTQYF | TGCAGCGTTGAAAGGTATCTAGATACGCAGTATTTT | TRBV29-1 | - | TRBJ2-3 | -
CSVVFQAGNQPQHF | TGCAGCGTTGTTTTCCAGGCAGGCAATCAGCCCCAGCATTTT | TRBV29-1 | few | TRBJ1-5 | -
CASSPPSRVRNTEAFF | TGTGCCAGCTCACCCCCTTCCCGGGTAAGGAACACTGAAGCTTTCTTT | TRBV18 | few | TRBJ1-1 | -
CASRLARGTDTQYF | TGTGCCAGCAGGCTAGCGAGGGGCACAGATACGCAGTATTTT | TRBV2 | - | TRBJ2-3 | -
CASRTPGHSYNEQFF | TGTGCCAGCAGAACCCCCGGGCACTCCTACAATGAGCAGTTCTTC | TRBV5-1 | - | TRBJ2-1 | -
CASSSGATGNTIYF | TGTGCCAGCAGTTCAGGGGCCACTGGAAACACCATATATTTT | TRBV28 | - | TRBJ1-3 | -
CASSPRLDTQYF | TGTGCCAGCAGTCCGAGACTAGATACGCAGTATTTT | TRBV6-2/TRBV6-3 | many | TRBJ2-3 | -
CSATGSYEQYF | TGCAGCGCCACGGGAAGCTACGAGCAGTACTTC | TRBV29-1 | many | TRBJ2-7 | -
CASSLGGGGINYGYTF | TGTGCCAGCAGCTTAGGGGGGGGGGGAATTAACTATGGCTACACCTTC | TRBV7-8 | many | TRBJ1-2 | -
CASSPRGEWSYEQYF | TGTGCCAGCAGTCCAAGGGGGGAGTGGTCCTACGAGCAGTACTTC | TRBV28 | many | TRBJ2-7 | -
CASSSSGEETQYF | TGCGCCAGCAGCTCATCAGGGGAAGAGACCCAGTACTTC | TRBV5-1 | many | TRBJ2-5 | -
CASSPGGAVFNEQFF | TGTGCCAGCAGTCCCGGGGGGGCGGTGTTTAATGAGCAGTTCTTC | TRBV11-2 | many | TRBJ2-1 | TRBD2
CASSHGPQGYEQYF | TGCGCCAGCAGCCATGGACCACAGGGCTACGAGCAGTACTTC | TRBV5-1 | many | TRBJ2-7 | -
CASSLRAPFVPRNNEQFF | TGTGCCAGCAGTTTGAGAGCGCCCTTTGTTCCGAGAAACAATGAGCAGTTCTTC | TRBV28 | - | TRBJ2-1 | -
CASSQAETQYF | TGTGCCAGCAGCCAAGCGGAGACCCAGTACTTC | TRBV11-2 | many | TRBJ2-5 | -
CASSALAGVETQYF | TGTGCCAGCAGCGCGCTAGCGGGAGTGGAGACCCAGTACTTC | TRBV11-2 | many | TRBJ2-5 | TRBD2
CASSPQRRPSFLFF | TGTGCCAGCAGTCCCCAGCGTCGGCCAAGTTTCCTGTTTTTT | TRBV28 | - | TRBJ1-4 | -
CASSGFAIRGELFF | TGTGCCAGCAGTGGGTTCGCGATTCGCGGGGAGCTGTTTTTT | TRBV2 | - | TRBJ2-2 | -
CASSRQAPDQPQHF | TGTGCCAGCAGTAGACAGGCCCCGGATCAGCCCCAGCATTTT | TRBV6-1 | - | TRBJ1-5 | -
CASSLELTTDTQYF | TGTGCCAGCAGCTTGGAGCTAACCACAGATACGCAGTATTTT | TRBV11-2 | many | TRBJ2-3 | -
CSVGVTGGRETQYF | TGCAGCGTCGGAGTCACAGGGGGCAGGGAGACCCAGTACTTC | TRBV29-1 | few | TRBJ2-5 | TRBD1